This TCR beta chain came from a study of cytomegalovirus exposure and HLA in healthy donors (dated by TCRdb to 2015 to 2018). Describing the broader study: In an earlier analysis of roughly 500 of the donors, around 290 Gb of sequence data and about 110 million unique TCR beta sequences from some 170 million T cells were reported. Rather than drawing on any new phenotypic data, the later analysis identified candidate immune exposures from TCR beta sequences and the way those sequences occurred across donors. Four to six DR-DQ haplotypes were handled as single units for association and clustering because linkage in the cohort was strong. Genome-wide SNP genotypes for about 65% of the roughly 670 donors were used in a later genetic analysis, which treated that subset as a discovery cohort. The study was designed to test whether signatures of past pathogen exposure could be identified by cataloging public T cell receptors. To study patterns of TCR occurrence, a later analysis re-analyzed previously published TCR beta repertoires from just over 650 donors and added high-resolution HLA genotyping. Typing coverage varied by locus: roughly 620-640 donors for A, B, C, DRB1 and DQB1; more than 500 for DQA1; over 600 for DPA1; some 470 for DPB1. High-throughput TCR immunosequencing, statistical association of individual TCRs with disease status, and machine learning were combined to predict cytomegalovirus infection status. All discovery cohort repertoires had been generated using a single sequencing platform. To decide whether each TCR beta V gene segment behaved as functional or pseudogenic, an earlier analysis of fewer than 750 of the donors relied on high-throughput TCR beta sequencing. An early release that covered about 640 HLA-typed donors contained approximately 300 gigabases of sequencing data and 75 million to 100 million unique TCR sequences. The study used immunosequencing to profile the T cell repertoires of several hundred subjects and linked those repertoires to cytomegalovirus serostatus. Donor age, sex, ethnicity and CMV serostatus were compiled alongside the repertoire data. Of the 350 to 450 genotyped donors, less than 85% were placed in the genetic ancestry cluster associated with self-reported Caucasian donors. HLA typing included class I and class II loci at four-digit resolution. In addition to the first cohort of 666 subjects, a separate validation cohort of approximately 130 different subjects was used. Among approximately 370 genotyped donors of the cohort, an average of approximately 220,000 unique TCR beta nucleotide sequences was sequenced per donor, of which 15% to 20% were non-productive. Results the study describes overall, beyond this receptor: Linkage disequilibrium might explain the correlated functional status among segregating V segments, but an unknown experimental factor could not be ruled out. The presence/absence analyses assumed that sequencing depth was roughly uniform across donors, and that assumption may not be true. An earlier analysis of approximately 530 of the donors showed that most TCR beta V segments appeared in productive rearrangements either about 87% or about 30% of the time, which broadly matched IMGT annotations. A further reported finding was that TCR beta sequences accurately predicted the HLA-A and HLA-B alleles for most subjects in the first cohort. In a later genetic analysis, fewer N-insertions in productive TCRs were reported among donors in an Asian-associated ancestry cluster than the approximately 710-donor mean. The study gave a list of under 200 TCR beta chains associated with cytomegalovirus. V-gene and J-gene trimming of TCR beta chains was associated with a missense DCLRE1C variant in a later genetic analysis, and the association was replicated in an independent cohort. According to a later analysis, most CMV-associated TCR beta chains appeared to be HLA-restricted, and the HLA associations seemed to be driven largely by CMV exposure. A later analysis reported that several top co-occurrence clusters appeared linked to parvovirus B19, influenza, CMV and Epstein-Barr virus. Only TCR beta chains were sequenced in this cohort, and the absence of alpha or paired-chain data limited detectable features. According to a later analysis, TCR association rates differed among HLA loci, with DRB1 alleles showing the most associated TCRs and HLA-C alleles showing the fewest. Because counts were too low, under 20 rarely observed V segments, including chromosome 9 orphons, were left out of the earlier analysis of approximately 500 of the donors. In a later analysis, HLA-associated TCR beta chains showed more clonal expansion and lower generation probabilities than non-associated chains that were equally common. The classifier was reported to diagnose cytomegalovirus status with high specificity and sensitivity in both the original and validation cohorts. In a later analysis, around 15,000 TCR beta sequences were associated with specific HLA alleles at a false discovery rate of 0.05. A cluster of highly shared sequence variants was judged likely to be a technical artifact of the sequencing pipeline. It was suggested by the authors that the approach could potentially be generalized to other disease states and immunological phenotypes. A few of the identified cytomegalovirus-associated TCR beta chains were confirmed in vitro to be specific for cytomegalovirus antigens. Because HLA typing was missing for some donors at each locus, association tests included only the typed subset. Immune exposure information for the cohort was limited to CMV serostatus. Across donors, most TCR sequences were observed very rarely, whereas some public TCRs were present in many individuals. Assigning TCR associations to individual alleles was difficult when HLA alleles, especially DR and DQ, strongly co-occurred. Some IMGT-functional V segments, including TRBV6-2 and TRBV6-3, could not be told apart with the 87-base-pair reads, so those segments were excluded.

The cohort was made up of around 720 healthy bone marrow donors. Cohort members were all nominally healthy when sampled, although unrecorded immune exposures were likely present. The donor tested CMV seronegative, placing the donor among the 352 seronegative members of the cohort. Each donor provided a peripheral blood sample, and peripheral blood mononuclear cells were used for TCR beta sequencing. Genomic DNA extraction from the blood cell samples was performed with the Qiagen DNeasy Blood Extraction Kit. As regards this clone: Its cognate antigen has yet to be identified. Per-nucleotide qualities are absent, and no much larger clonotype sits a single base away.

CDR1 and CDR2 were assigned from the germline V gene (reference sequence) as GTSNPN and SVGIG. The CDR3 sequence holds 12 residues, the cysteine and phenylalanine included. Of all the DNA, just the CDR3 is kept, 36 bases in frame from base 1. Germline trimming: 2 bases from V, 6 bases from J; junction bases outside gene matches: 4. Library method: the immunoSEQ multiplex PCR assay. The multiplex PCR relied on a mix of 60 forward primers for TCR Vbeta segments and 13 reverse primers for TCR Jbeta segments. The CDR3 region of rearranged TCR beta genes was amplified from genomic DNA with a multiplex PCR assay. The Illumina HiSeq System was used to sequence the amplified TCR beta libraries as 87-base-pair reads. The authors processed their data as follows. A later analysis counted 65 million to 90 million unique TCR beta chains across the 670 or so repertoires, and 10 million to 11 million of these chains were shared by at least two donors. To remove PCR and sequencing errors, raw reads were error-corrected and collapsed into unique sequences using a nearest-neighbor algorithm that merged closely related sequences. Alignment of CDR3 sequences to IMGT reference sequences was used to assign V, D and J gene segments. Each retained sequence needed at least a six-nucleotide match to both a V gene segment and a J gene segment. A rearrangement counted as productive if the CDR3 had no stop codons and remained in frame with V and J, and every other rearrangement counted as non-productive. Following IMGT convention, CDR3 was defined as the stretch from the second conserved V-encoded cysteine up to the conserved J-encoded phenylalanine. Sequences without an unambiguous match to a single V gene segment were excluded from the earlier analysis of approximately 600 of the donors. In an earlier analysis of roughly 600 of the donors, a V segment was called functional when productive rearrangements were above 56.7%, and segregating when the standard deviation between donors exceeded 5%. A statistical classification framework was built to diagnose cytomegalovirus status from the catalog of TCR beta chain sequences. V and J gene assignment, in a later analysis, came from comparing TCR nucleotide sequences with IMGT/GENE-DB human TR gene sequences. In a later analysis, CDR3 sequences and most-parsimonious VDJ recombination scenarios were assigned using the TCRdist pipeline. In a later analysis, every TCR beta chain was defined by the combination of its CDR3 amino acid sequence and its V-gene family, and reads without a unique V-gene family were dropped. A later analysis removed 600 or so highly shared, low-generation-probability nucleotide sequences to deal with suspected cross-contamination and a sequencing artifact. For each public chain, a later analysis derived a clonal expansion index from normalized ranks of inferred template counts within each repertoire. In a later analysis, generation probabilities were computed using a VDJ recombination model fitted to out-of-frame rearrangements, and the results were checked against IGoR. Hypergeometric tests were used in a later analysis to score TCR-TCR, TCR-HLA and TCR-CMV co-occurrence, with a repertoire-size bias correction applied to the TCR pairs. To estimate false discovery rates, a later analysis permuted the HLA or CMV assignments 20 times. A later analysis grouped co-occurring TCRs with DBSCAN, adding TCRdist sequence similarity when clustering within HLA-allele-positive subsets. For co-occurrence clustering, repertoires with fewer than 30,000 or more than 120,000 public chains were excluded, along with roughly 5 repertoires with anomalous nucleotide sharing. The table comes from immuneACCESS by way of TCRdb, which keeps in-frame sequences with V and J called. Part of the clones is missing from these tables; in studies checked, under half for an unresolved V gene and the rest for unknown reasons. Clone size and V and J calls were adopted from that table, with D and trimming inferred from the DNA. The table for this sample lists under 150,000 clones; roughly 88% of them were counted only once. The ten largest clones capture approximately 1.7% of the sample.

Sequencing was done on a sample of PBMCs. Recombination linked TRBV30 to TRBJ2-7; the central 7 bases match TRBD2. The sequence came from a boy between 10 and 17 years old in good health and CMV-seronegative. Here is the DNA: TGTGCCTGGAGTAGCGGGATGGTCGAGCAGTACTTC. Its protein is CAWSSGMVEQYF.